The 5 T cell receptor beta chains reported below all come from one sample, sequenced in a study of identical twins. TCRdb used MiXCR to reprocess the 5' RACE reads, holding one entry per CDR3 protein. Found here are approximately 220,000 distinct CDR3 sequences, around 10% of them singletons; the top ten hold 5% to 6%. Sequenced: memory (CD45RO+) T cells sorted from blood. The receptor set was obtained from a woman between 18 and 29 years old in good health.

The chain links TRBV7-3 to TRBJ1-5; the D gene is possibly TRBD1 (5 bases). V was pared by 3 bases and J by 8 bases, with 11 bases between. The CDR3 consists of 13 residues. Germline assignment: CDR1 SGHTA and CDR2 FQGTGA. Here the CDR3 reads CASSLGPGEPQHF. In nucleotides, the CDR3 is TGTGCCAGCAGCTTGGGGCCCGGGGAGCCCCAGCATTTT.

A few counts support this clonotype. The CDR3 loop reads CASSYSKGSSGDTQYF. In DNA, the CDR3 is TGTGCCAGCAGTTACTCCAAGGGGTCTTCCGGAGATACGCAGTATTTT. The chain is built from TRBV6-5 and TRBJ2-3; tentatively, D is TRBD1 (5 bases). Germline CDR1 reads MNHEY; CDR2 reads SVGAGI. The CDR3 is 16 residues long. V lost 0 bases and J lost 5, with 15 bases in between.

This clonotype was found a few times. J is TRBJ1-1 and V is TRBV7-2; D might be TRBD1 (6 bases). The ends were cut back, 2 bases at V and 5 bases at J, with 12 bases in the middle. The CDR3 loop spans 14 amino acids. Germline CDR1 SGHTA, CDR2 FQGNSA. CDR3 region: CASSLKQGRTEAFF. CDR3 nucleotide sequence: TGTGCCAGCAGCTTAAAGCAGGGGAGGACTGAAGCTTTCTTT.

Written as DNA, the CDR3 is TGTGCCAGCAGTTACCCCTCGGGGTCGTGGGGGCTATCTAGCACAGATACGCAGTATTTT. Amino acid sequence: CASSYPSGSWGLSSTDTQYF. V is TRBV6-2 or TRBV6-3 and J is TRBJ2-3; weak D call: TRBD1 (6 bases). CDR1 MNHEY and CDR2 SVGEGT come from the germline V gene. V gave up 2 bases and J gave up 0 bases, with 24 bases separating them. This CDR3 spans 20 amino acids.

This clonotype was counted at least ten times. The chain is built from TRBV11-1 and TRBJ1-1; 7 positions match TRBD1. Unmatched junction bases numbered 5, after V lost 3 bases and J lost 4 bases. Germline CDR1 reads SGHAT; CDR2 reads FQDESV (reference sequence). The CDR3 covers 14 residues. The CDR3 nucleotides are TGTGCCAGCAGCTTTGGGAGGGGGCCCACTGAAGCTTTCTTT. It yields the protein CASSFGRGPTEAFF.